The 13 T cell receptor beta chains reported below all come from one sample, sequenced in a study of graft-versus-host responses after intestinal transplantation. TCRdb's table, derived via immunoSEQ multiplex PCR, lists solely in-frame clones and lacks some. Here the sample spans around 19,000 clones, more than 40% being singletons. The sample consisted of alloreactive CD4+ T cells from a mixed lymphocyte reaction culture, taken before intestinal transplant. Subset given: CFSE-low proliferating T cells sorted from roughly six-day pre-transplant mixed lymphocyte reaction (GvH or HvG direction). The source of these receptors is a human patient who received an intestinal transplant.

The CDR3 DNA reads as TGCGCCAGCAGGGCGGGGGAGGGCAGCACAGAAGCTTTCTTT. It codes for CASRAGEGSTEAFF. The chain joins TRBV5-1 to TRBJ1-1; D possibly corresponds to TRBD1 (5 bases). Trimming took 5 bases from V and 8 from J, leaving 19 bases between them. Germline assignment: CDR1 SGHRS and CDR2 YFSETQ. The CDR3 totals 14 residues.

The J gene is TRBJ1-1, the V gene TRBV10-3, with D possibly being TRBD1 (5 bases). CDR1 is ENHRY, CDR2 SYGVKD, per germline. V lost 0 bases to trimming and J lost 8 bases, with 7 bases between them. This CDR3 has 12 residues. Here the CDR3 DNA reads TGTGCCATCAGTGAGTCGACAGTAGAAGCTTTCTTT. Encoded protein: CAISESTVEAFF.

V usage is TRBV19 and J usage is TRBJ2-1, with 9 bases aligning to TRBD1. The CDR3 is 14 residues long. Losses at the gene ends were 6 bases for V and 4 bases for J; bases not matched to a gene: 4. Germline V CDR1 and CDR2: LNHDA, SQIVND (reference sequence). The CDR3 sequence: CASRGQGRYNEQFF. DNA for the CDR3: TGTGCCAGTAGGGGACAGGGCCGATACAATGAGCAGTTCTTC.

This clone was counted only a few times. This chain connects TRBV6-7 to TRBJ2-7; TRBD1 aligns across 10 bases. TRBV6-7 is assigned to the ORF class and has an uncertain function. The junction had 6 bases not matched to a gene; V was cut back by 1 base and J by 0 bases. The CDR3 sequence is 17 residues long. CDR3 sequence: CASSYFRTGGFSYEQYF. The CDR3 DNA follows: TGTGCCAGCAGTTACTTTCGGACAGGGGGTTTCTCCTACGAGCAGTACTTC.

Note on this clone: A read error may produce the germline difference seen at one junction end. The chain employs TRBV29-1 and TRBJ1-2; D is possibly TRBD1 (6 bases). Germline CDR1 and CDR2: SQVTM and ANQGSEA. CDR3 length: 16 residues. The CDR3 region has the DNA TGCAGGGTTGGGGGGGCCCTGCGGGGGGGGAGCTATGGCTACACCTTC. This encodes CRVGGALRGGSYGYTF.

This clone was recorded once. The J gene is TRBJ2-1, the V gene TRBV29-1; maybe TRBD2 (6 bases). CDR3 length: 13 amino acids. Trimming shortened V by 7 bases and J by 4 bases, and 14 bases separated the two germline ends. Germline V gene sequence: CDR1 SQVTM, CDR2 ANQGSEA. The CDR3 here is CSASEGVYNEQFF. The CDR3 region has the DNA TGCAGCGCCTCGGAGGGCGTATACAATGAGCAGTTCTTC.

The V gene is TRBV6-6, the J gene TRBJ2-7; 10 positions agree with TRBD1. The ends lost 2 bases at V and 6 bases at J; junction bases unmatched: 7. Germline V gene lookup returns CDR1 MNHNY and CDR2 SVGAGI (reference sequence). The CDR3 loop spans 15 amino acids. CDR3 residues: CASSYTGTGAVEQYF. The CDR3 DNA reads TGTGCCAGCAGTTACACGGGGACAGGGGCCGTCGAGCAGTACTTC.

The CDR3 nucleotides are TGTGCCAGCAGTGTCGTTAGACAGAATATCTATGGCTACACCTTC. Translating it yields CASSVVRQNIYGYTF. The chain recombines TRBV2 with TRBJ1-2; maybe TRBD1 (5 bases). Trimming removed 4 bases from V and 4 bases from J, with 16 bases in between. Germline assignment: CDR1 SNHLY and CDR2 FYNNEI. This CDR3 is 15 amino acids long.

Concerning this clone: A junction boundary mismatches the germline segment, possibly from a read error. The genes are TRBV7-7 and TRBJ2-5; the D is unclear. Germline assignment: CDR1 SSHAT and CDR2 FNYEAQ (reference sequence). The length of the CDR3 is 13 residues. CDR3 DNA sequence: TGTGCTAGCAGCCTAATAGTGGAAGAGACCCAGTACTTC. Its translation is CASSLIVEETQYF. Full variable domain (missing parts from reference TRBV7-7 and TRBJ2-5): GAGVSQSPRYKVTKRGQDVTLRCDPISSHATLYWYQQALGQGPEFLTYFNYEAQPDKSGLPSDRFSAERPEGSISTLTIQRTEQRDSAMYRCASSLIVEETQYFGPGTRLLVL.

This chain joins TRBV7-2 and TRBJ1-2; no clear D gene. Germline loops: CDR1 SGHTA, CDR2 FQGNSA. V was trimmed by 2 bases and J by 3 bases, leaving 13 bases between them. CDR3 length equals 15 residues. CDR3 bases: TGTGCCAGCAGCTTATGGGCGGGGTCGGACTATGGCTACACCTTC. Residues: CASSLWAGSDYGYTF.

This clone was picked up one time. This sequence joins TRBV2 and TRBJ2-2; D remains ambiguous. Trimming shortened V by 7 bases and J by 3 bases, and 12 bases separated the two germline ends. The CDR3 covers 14 residues. Germline V CDR1 and CDR2: SNHLY, FYNNEI. CDR3 DNA sequence: TGTGCCAGCATTCTCCACAGTTACACCGGGGAGCTGTTTTTT. It yields the protein CASILHSYTGELFF. The full variable domain, rest sourced from reference TRBV2 and TRBJ2-2, is EPEVTQTPSHQVTQMGQEVILRCVPISNHLYFYWYRQILGQKVEFLVSFYNNEISEKSEIFDDQFSVERPDGSNFTLKIRSTKLEDSAMYFCASILHSYTGELFFGEGSRLTVL.

The chain is built from TRBV18 and TRBJ1-5; D is ambiguous. Germline V CDR1 and CDR2: KGHSH, LQKENI. The CDR3 loop spans 15 amino acids. The ends were cut back, 2 bases at V and 3 bases at J, with 11 bases in the middle. Written as DNA, the CDR3 is TGTGCCAGCTCACCAATACAGACCCCCAATCAGCCCCAGCATTTT. This gives the protein CASSPIQTPNQPQHF.

The V and J genes are TRBV18 and TRBJ1-1; no reliable D call. The germline V gene encodes CDR1 KGHSH and CDR2 LQKENI. V lost 8 bases, J lost 3 bases, and 7 bases lay in between. There are 11 residues in the CDR3. CDR3 sequence reads: CASTRDTEAFF. In nucleotides, the CDR3 is TGTGCCAGCACTCGTGACACTGAAGCTTTCTTT. Based on the CDR3 plus reference TRBV18 and TRBJ1-1, the full variable domain is NAGVMQNPRHLVRRRGQEARLRCSPMKGHSHVYWYRQLPEEGLKFMVYLQKENIIDESGMPKERFSAEFPKEGPSILRIQQVVRGDSAAYFCASTRDTEAFFGQGTRLTVV.